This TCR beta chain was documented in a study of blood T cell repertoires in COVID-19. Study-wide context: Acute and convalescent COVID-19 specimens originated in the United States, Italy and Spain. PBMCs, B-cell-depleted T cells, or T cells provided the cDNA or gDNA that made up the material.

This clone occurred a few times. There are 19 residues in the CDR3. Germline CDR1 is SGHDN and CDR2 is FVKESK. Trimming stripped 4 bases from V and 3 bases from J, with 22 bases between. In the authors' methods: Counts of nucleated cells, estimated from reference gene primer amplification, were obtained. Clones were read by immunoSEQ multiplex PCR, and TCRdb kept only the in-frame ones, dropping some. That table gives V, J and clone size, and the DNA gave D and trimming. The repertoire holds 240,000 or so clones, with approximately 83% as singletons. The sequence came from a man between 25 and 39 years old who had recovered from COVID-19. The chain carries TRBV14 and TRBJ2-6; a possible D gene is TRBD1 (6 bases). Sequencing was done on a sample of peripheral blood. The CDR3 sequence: CASSRSAGAFLFGANVLTF. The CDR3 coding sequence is TGTGCCAGCAGCCGATCTGCAGGGGCATTTCTTTTTGGGGCCAACGTCCTGACTTTC.